The 29 T cell receptor beta chains below come from one sample, sequenced in a study of T-cell memory formation after mild COVID-19 (dated by TCRdb to the early 2020s). Library preparation was by 5' RACE. TCRdb names Illumina NovaSeq 6000 as the instrument used. Through fastp at Q25 and MiXCR, TCRdb rebuilt clones from the public reads, retaining in-frame beta chains. CDR3 protein duplicates are merged, each entry listing the most common genes and DNA. This sample has hundreds of thousands of distinct CDR3 sequences in its table, and roughly 20% of those were observed once. The ten largest clones represent 7% to 9% of the sample. Sample: PBMCs or a T cell subset sorted from them (not recorded which). These receptor sequences come from an adult woman who had mild COVID-19 (a few samples of this study predate the infection). The sample titles of this study are shuffled in the database, so cell type and time point are left out; the donor was told from shared clones.

This clonotype showed up just a few times. The V call is TRBV10-3, the J call TRBJ1-6, with 8 bases matching TRBD1. Germline V gene data show CDR1 as ENHRY and CDR2 as SYGVKD. Losses at the gene ends were 4 bases for V and 1 base for J; bases not matched to a gene: 6. This CDR3 region has 17 residues. CDR3 DNA sequence: TGTGCCATCAGTGGCGTACAGGGGGGATCCTATAATTCACCCCTCCACTTT. Amino acid sequence: CAISGVQGGSYNSPLHF.

This chain connects TRBV12-3 or TRBV12-4 to TRBJ2-1; D unresolved. CDR3 length equals 13 residues. Trimming took 0 bases from V and 10 from J, leaving 10 bases between them. The CDR3 here is CASSLASHTEQFF. The CDR3 DNA is TGTGCCAGCAGTTTAGCGTCCCACACGGAGCAGTTCTTC.

The rearrangement uses TRBV6-2 or TRBV6-3 and TRBJ2-7; perhaps TRBD2 as D (5 bases). V shed 4 bases and J shed 4 bases, with 17 bases lying between them. This CDR3 is built from 15 residues. Germline V gene sequence: CDR1 MNHEY, CDR2 SVGEGT. The CDR3, as DNA: TGTGCCAGCAGTTCCGTACAAGGAGGATTGTACGAGCAGTACTTC. This gives the protein CASSSVQGGLYEQYF.

In its sample, this clonotype was seen a few times. The chain combines TRBV20-1 with TRBJ1-2, with no clear D. The germline gives CDR1 DFQATT, CDR2 SNEGSKA (reference sequence). Trimming took off 0 bases at V and 4 bases at J, with 12 bases between the two ends. This CDR3 is 14 amino acids long. CDR3 nucleotides: TGCAGTGCTAGAGATCCACACGACCCCTATGGCTACACCTTC. It encodes CSARDPHDPYGYTF.

J is TRBJ2-2 and V is TRBV29-1, with D perhaps matching TRBD2 (5 bases). CDR3 length: 14 residues. The V gene's germline CDR1 is SQVTM and CDR2 ANQGSEA. V lost 3 bases to trimming and J lost 1 base, with 9 bases between them. The CDR3 DNA sequence: TGCAGCGTTGAGTCCGGGGTGAACACCGGGGAGCTGTTTTTT. It yields the protein CSVESGVNTGELFF.

This chain uses TRBV19 with TRBJ2-1; TRBD2 matches at 10 bases. V was pared by 7 bases and J by 7 bases, with 7 bases of the junction left unmatched. The CDR3 consists of 14 residues. Per germline, CDR1 LNHDA and CDR2 SQIVND (reference sequence). Here the CDR3 reads CASKGAGGVNEQFF. The CDR3 region has the DNA TGTGCCAGTAAAGGAGCGGGAGGGGTGAATGAGCAGTTCTTC.

This clonotype was observed a handful of times. The chain couples TRBV3-1 to TRBJ1-2, with a weak D call TRBD1 (5 bases). The length of the CDR3 is 20 residues. CDR1 LGHDT and CDR2 YNNKEL come from the germline V gene (reference sequence). V was shortened by 1 base and J by 6 bases, with 30 bases between the two germline ends. The CDR3 is CASSQVPDGFATAGSHGYTF. The DNA of the CDR3 is TGTGCCAGCAGCCAAGTACCCGACGGCTTCGCGACAGCGGGGAGCCATGGCTACACCTTC.

In its sample, this clonotype was seen a few times. The chain has TRBV23-1 and TRBJ1-4; 7 positions match TRBD1. TRBV23-1 is filed as an ORF, its function uncertain. This CDR3 has 17 amino acids. The J segment lost 3 bases and the V segment lost 0 bases, leaving 7 bases of the junction unmatched. CDR3: CASSQSPTGEANEKLFF. CDR3 DNA: TGCGCCAGCAGTCAATCGCCAACAGGGGAGGCTAATGAAAAACTGTTTTTT.

This clonotype occurred a few times. The rearrangement uses TRBV12-3 or TRBV12-4 and TRBJ2-3; TRBD2 might be the D (7 bases). V lost 7 bases, J lost 6 bases, and 23 bases lay in between. This CDR3 has 16 residues. The CDR3 sequence is CASTPPVGGPTDTQYF. The CDR3, as DNA: TGTGCCAGCACCCCTCCGGTCGGGGGGCCGACGGATACGCAGTATTTT.

This clonotype has more than one count but fewer than ten. The V gene is TRBV4-1, the J gene TRBJ1-2, with a possible D match to TRBD1 (6 bases). CDR3 length equals 12 residues. V was clipped by 3 bases and J by 11 bases, with 13 bases between them. The germline gives CDR1 MGHRA, CDR2 YSYEKL. CDR3 sequence (DNA): TGCGCCAGCAGCCACCTTACAGGGATGTACACCTTC. Residues: CASSHLTGMYTF.

This clonotype was recorded a few times. The V and J genes are TRBV14 and TRBJ2-7; either TRBD1 or TRBD2 may supply D (5 bases each). Trimming removed 5 bases at V and 2 bases at J, with 16 bases between. This CDR3 spans 15 amino acids. Per germline, CDR1 SGHDN and CDR2 FVKESK. The CDR3 is CASSSPGTVPYEQYF. In DNA, the CDR3 is TGTGCCAGCAGCTCTCCCGGGACGGTACCCTACGAGCAGTACTTC.

In this sample, this clonotype turned up a few times. The chain is built from TRBV12-3 or TRBV12-4 and TRBJ2-2, with a tentative D call TRBD2 (5 bases). This CDR3 spans 15 amino acids. V was pared by 7 bases and J by 2 bases, with 14 bases between. The CDR3 region has the DNA TGTGCCAGCACCCTCGCGGGTGCTAACACCGGGGAGCTGTTTTTT. Translating gives CASTLAGANTGELFF.

The chain carries TRBV2 and TRBJ1-1; D not resolved. The V and J ends lost 6 bases and 4 bases respectively, with 12 bases between them. Germline assignment: CDR1 SNHLY and CDR2 FYNNEI. The CDR3 is 13 amino acids. The CDR3 DNA reads TGTGCCAGCAGGTCCAGGAGAGGCACTGAAGCTTTCTTT. It codes for CASRSRRGTEAFF.

The chain joins TRBV3-1 to TRBJ1-2; D call uncertain. The CDR3 loop spans 12 amino acids. Trimming took off 4 bases at V and 8 bases at J, with 11 bases between the two ends. Germline V gene lookup returns CDR1 LGHDT and CDR2 YNNKEL (reference sequence). The CDR3 sequence is CASSLRKGGYTF. DNA of the CDR3: TGTGCCAGCAGCCTCCGTAAGGGAGGCTACACCTTC.

The chain couples TRBV5-6 to TRBJ2-2; tentative D call: TRBD1 (6 bases). Germline V gene lookup returns CDR1 SGHDT and CDR2 YYEEEE. The CDR3 consists of 16 residues. V lost 4 bases, J lost 3 bases, and 16 bases lay in between. In DNA, the CDR3 is TGTGCCAGCAGCGGTAACAGGGTGAGCGACACCGGGGAGCTGTTTTTT. Residues: CASSGNRVSDTGELFF.

This chain connects TRBV5-1 to TRBJ2-1; D might be TRBD1 or TRBD2, each matching 6 bases. From germline, CDR1 is SGHRS and CDR2 YFSETQ. Trimming pared 0 bases from V and 8 bases from J, leaving 12 bases between. The CDR3 totals 14 residues. As DNA, the CDR3 is TGCGCCAGCAGCTTGGCTGACAGGAGGGATGAGCAGTTCTTC. It specifies CASSLADRRDEQFF.

This chain connects TRBV4-1 to TRBJ2-5; D tentatively reads TRBD1 or TRBD2 (6 bases each). Germline-derived CDR1 and CDR2 are MGHRA and YSYEKL. The CDR3 totals 18 residues. V dropped 2 bases and J dropped 5 bases, with 24 bases sitting between them. Here the CDR3 reads CASSQSLAYGGGFETQYF. The CDR3 nucleotides are TGCGCCAGCAGCCAATCCCTTGCGTACGGGGGCGGTTTTGAGACCCAGTACTTC.

The chain is built from TRBV5-6 and TRBJ2-7, with D possibly being TRBD1 (7 bases). The CDR3 spans 16 residues. V was clipped by 0 bases and J by 1 base, with 14 bases between them. The germline V gene encodes CDR1 SGHDT and CDR2 YYEEEE. Here the CDR3 reads CASSLDRGGSSYEQYF. Here the CDR3 DNA reads TGTGCCAGCAGCTTGGACAGGGGAGGCAGTTCCTACGAGCAGTACTTC.

The chain employs TRBV11-2 and TRBJ1-4, with 9 bases lining up with TRBD1. The germline V gene encodes CDR1 SGHAT and CDR2 FQNNGV. V was clipped by 5 bases and J by 8 bases; unmatched bases: 12. This CDR3 has 16 amino acids. The CDR3: CASSPGGGQGREKLFF. The CDR3, as DNA: TGTGCCAGCAGCCCTGGGGGGGGACAGGGACGCGAAAAACTGTTTTTT.

J is TRBJ1-6 and V is TRBV20-1; tentatively, D is TRBD1 (6 bases). CDR3 size: 15 residues. V lost 4 bases and J lost 11, with 21 bases in between. The germline V gene has CDR1 DFQATT and CDR2 SNEGSKA (reference sequence). The chain's CDR3 is CSAIGRGGEGPPLHF. DNA for the CDR3: TGCAGTGCTATAGGAAGGGGGGGCGAAGGTCCACCCCTCCACTTT.

This clonotype showed up many times. V is TRBV7-2 and J is TRBJ2-7, with unresolved D. CDR1 is SGHTA, CDR2 FQGNSA, per germline. This CDR3 has 12 residues. V gave up 5 bases and J gave up 7 bases, with 12 bases separating them. The CDR3 loop reads CASSPNGVEQYF. The CDR3 nucleotides read TGTGCCAGCAGCCCGAATGGGGTAGAGCAGTACTTC.

The gene calls are TRBV2 and TRBJ2-7; possibly TRBD2 for D (6 bases). Germline V gives CDR1 SNHLY, CDR2 FYNNEI. CDR3 length: 14 residues. The V and J ends lost 4 bases and 0 bases respectively, with 10 bases between them. CDR3 region: CASSGGTFSYEQYF. CDR3 DNA: TGTGCCAGCAGTGGCGGGACTTTCTCCTACGAGCAGTACTTC. The entire variable domain, with the rest obtained from reference TRBV2 and TRBJ2-7, is as follows: EPEVTQTPSHQVTQMGQEVILRCVPISNHLYFYWYRQILGQKVEFLVSFYNNEISEKSEIFDDQFSVERPDGSNFTLKIRSTKLEDSAMYFCASSGGTFSYEQYFGPGTRLTVT.

This clonotype was detected a few times. This chain uses TRBV29-1 with TRBJ2-7; no firm D call. This CDR3 has 11 residues. V shed 5 bases and J shed 6 bases, with 11 bases lying between them. Germline V gene lookup returns CDR1 SQVTM and CDR2 ANQGSEA. CDR3 sequence (DNA): TGCAGCGTTCTGTTGTGGGGCGAGCAGTACTTC. Its translation: CSVLLWGEQYF.

The V gene is TRBV29-1, the J gene TRBJ2-7; D might be TRBD1 or TRBD2, each matching 6 bases. Trimming removed 4 bases at V and 10 bases at J, with 11 bases between. CDR3 size: 10 residues. CDR1 is SQVTM, CDR2 ANQGSEA, per germline. In nucleotides, the CDR3 is TGCAGCGTTGTTGGGGGGCGTCAGTACTTC. Protein sequence: CSVVGGRQYF.

The rearrangement uses TRBV6-2 or TRBV6-3 and TRBJ2-1, with 9 bases that match TRBD2. The CDR3 totals 16 residues. Per germline, CDR1 MNHEY and CDR2 SVGEGT. With 7 bases clipped from V and 7 bases from J, the junction kept 14 bases outside the gene matches. The CDR3 DNA reads as TGTGCCAGCATCAGGGGAGGCGGGGGGGCAGGGAATGAGCAGTTCTTC. Encoded protein: CASIRGGGGAGNEQFF.

This sequence joins TRBV5-1 and TRBJ1-2, with D possibly TRBD1 on 5 matching bases. This CDR3 spans 16 amino acids. The germline gives CDR1 SGHRS, CDR2 YFSETQ. Between the trimmed V and J ends, which lost 3 bases and 0 bases, there was a span of 15 bases. The CDR3 sequence: CASSYATGTPNYGYTF. The CDR3, as DNA: TGCGCCAGCAGCTACGCCACAGGAACCCCTAACTATGGCTACACCTTC. Full variable domain (outside the CDR3, taken from reference TRBV5-1 and TRBJ1-2): KAGVTQTPRYLIKTRGQQVTLSCSPISGHRSVSWYQQTPGQGLQFLFEYFSETQRNKGNFPGRFSGRQFSNSRSEMNVSTLELGDSALYLCASSYATGTPNYGYTFGSGTRLTVV.

This clonotype came up a few times. The chain has TRBV12-5 and TRBJ2-2; D gene ambiguous. There are 15 residues in the CDR3. V was cut by 2 bases and J by 1 base, with 8 bases left in between. Germline assignment: CDR1 LGHNT and CDR2 FRNRAP. CDR3 sequence (DNA): TGTGCTAGTGGTTTGCTTAACGGGAACACCGGGGAGCTGTTTTTT. As protein: CASGLLNGNTGELFF.

The genes are TRBV9 and TRBJ2-1, with D hard to call. V was clipped by 3 bases and J by 9 bases, with 10 bases between them. The CDR3 is 12 residues long. Germline V gene data show CDR1 as SGDLS and CDR2 as YYNGEE. Here the CDR3 reads CASSAAWGEQFF. The CDR3, as DNA: TGTGCCAGCAGCGCTGCTTGGGGTGAGCAGTTCTTC.

This clonotype turned up a few times. This chain uses TRBV12-5 with TRBJ2-7, with D hard to call. This CDR3 has 14 residues. V lost 7 bases, J lost 2 bases, and 15 bases lay in between. CDR1 is LGHNT, CDR2 FRNRAP, per germline. Here the CDR3 DNA reads TGTGCTAGTGCCCCCGAACAGCCACCCTACGAGCAGTACTTC. It is translated as CASAPEQPPYEQYF.